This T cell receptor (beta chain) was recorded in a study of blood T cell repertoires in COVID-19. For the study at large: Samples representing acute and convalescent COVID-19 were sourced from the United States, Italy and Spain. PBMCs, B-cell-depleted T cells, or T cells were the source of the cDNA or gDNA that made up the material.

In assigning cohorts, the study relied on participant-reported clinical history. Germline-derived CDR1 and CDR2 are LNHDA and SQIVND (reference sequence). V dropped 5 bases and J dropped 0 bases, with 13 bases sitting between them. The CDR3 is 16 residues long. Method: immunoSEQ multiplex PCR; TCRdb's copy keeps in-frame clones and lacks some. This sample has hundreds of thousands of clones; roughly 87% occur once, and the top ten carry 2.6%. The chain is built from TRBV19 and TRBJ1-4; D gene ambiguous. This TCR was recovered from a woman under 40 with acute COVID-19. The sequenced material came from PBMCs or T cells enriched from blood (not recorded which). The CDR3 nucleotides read TGTGCCAGTAGTCCCGGAGAATCTGCAACTAATGAAAAACTGTTTTTT. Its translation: CASSPGESATNEKLFF.